This entry describes one TCR beta chain. The target of this receptor is not known. Per-base qualities were not stored, and no clone one base away is much larger. These data are taken from a study of blood T cell repertoires in COVID-19 (TCRdb year 2020). About the full investigation: The collaborator samples originated in the United States, Italy and Spain and spanned the acute and convalescent phases of COVID-19. The repertoires were released in a freely available public database meant as a resource for research on the immune response to SARS-CoV-2. The sample metadata nearly always contained a de-identified subject ID, COVID-19 status, age in years and sex. Deeply sampled blood TCRbeta repertoires from subjects exposed to, actively infected with, or recovered from COVID-19 were included in the dataset. Samples were obtained from the ongoing ImmuneRACE study (first 160 participants) and from over a thousand subjects provided by 6 global collaborators. Where HLA class I and class II types were available, the types were taken from metadata supplied by the sample provider, not from assay-based typing. The prospective study material was composed of cDNA or gDNA derived from T cells, B-cell-depleted T cells, or PBMCs. What the research found in general, with its limitations: How much clinical and demographic metadata was included differed by source and by participant, and the metadata was provided uncurated.

Based on the germline V gene, the CDR1 and CDR2 sequences are SGHRS and YFSETQ. From cysteine to phenylalanine, the CDR3 is 18 amino acids long. The read is trimmed to its CDR3 DNA, 54 bases read in frame from base 1. V was cut back by 3 bases and J by 0 bases, leaving a gap of 19 bases between them. TCRbeta CDR3 regions were amplified from genomic DNA by means of the immunoSEQ Assay, a bias-controlled multiplex PCR. For the original study's pipeline: Within the assay, amplification of reference gene primers was used to estimate how many nucleated cells each sample contained. To quantify the absolute abundance of each unique TCRbeta CDR3 rearrangement, sequence reads were collapsed and filtered. Productive Simpson clonality was computed per sample as the square root of Simpson's diversity index over productive rearrangements. TCRdb took over this immuneACCESS table, retaining in-frame rearrangements with V and J assigned. Such tables are incomplete; in checked studies, under half of the missing clones stem from an unresolved V gene, and the remainder is unexplained. The V and J calls and the clone size are those of that table, but D and trimming were determined from the DNA. The sample table records approximately 70,000 clones; 80% to 95% of these occur just once. Around 4.9% of the sample is in the top ten clones.

Each collaborating institution followed its own protocols to collect whole blood in K2EDTA tubes. For TCRbeta analysis, collaborators shipped samples as frozen whole blood, isolated PBMCs, or DNA extracted from either of those sample types. The clonotype originates from a woman aged 55-75 years with active COVID-19. Sequences were obtained from peripheral blood. Here the chain combines TRBV5-1 and TRBJ2-4; a tentative D call is TRBD2 (5 bases match). The nucleotide sequence is given as TGCGCCAGCAGCTACTCCGAGGGCAGTAGCCTAGCCAAAAACATTCAGTACTTC. This sequence encodes CASSYSEGSSLAKNIQYF.